The rows below give T cell receptor beta chains drawn from one sample of a study of OX40 agonist ivuxolimab in advanced cancers. Generated by immunoSEQ multiplex PCR, the TCRdb table keeps only in-frame clones and is missing some. Of approximately 86,000 clones detected, about 86% appear once; the ten largest clones hold approximately 6.5%. Specimen: CD4+ or CD8+ T cells sorted from blood, collected in a trial of the OX40 agonist ivuxolimab. These TCRs come from an adult with an advanced solid tumor such as melanoma, head and neck, liver or kidney cancer. CDR3s include the opening cysteine and the closing phenylalanine or tryptophan. Fields, in order: V gene, D gene, clone size, J gene, CDR3 DNA, CDR3 protein. The D gene is left open where the match is weak. The size of a clone is reported for some rows only, either as once, few or many, or as a class for expanded clones.

TRBV6-5	NA	NA	TRBJ1-1	TGTGCCAGCAGCACTACAGGATTCGGCACTGAAGCTTTCTTT	CASSTTGFGTEAFF
TRBV6-6	NA	NA	TRBJ2-5	TGTGCCAGCAGTTACGGAGGGGGGGGGCAAGAGACCCAGTACTTC	CASSYGGGGQETQYF
TRBV7-6	NA	NA	TRBJ1-3	TGTGCCAGCAGCTTATCTGCAACAGGGAGGGAGTCTGGAAACACCATATATTTT	CASSLSATGRESGNTIYF
TRBV2	NA	NA	TRBJ1-2	TGTGCCAGCAGTGAAAGAGGGGGGGCGATAGATGGCTACACCTTC	CASSERGGAIDGYTF
TRBV2	NA	few	TRBJ1-3	TGTGCCAGCAGCCTCCAGGGTGCTGGAAACACCATATATTTT	CASSLQGAGNTIYF
TRBV14	TRBD2	NA	TRBJ2-3	TGTGCCAGCAGCCCCGGGACTATCACAGATACGCAGTATTTT	CASSPGTITDTQYF
TRBV18	NA	NA	TRBJ1-3	TGTGCCAGCTCACCCCCGGGACGTGTCTCTGGAAACACCATATATTTT	CASSPPGRVSGNTIYF
TRBV18	TRBD2	NA	TRBJ2-6	TGTGCCAGCTCACCATTAGCGGGGCTCTCCTCTGGGGCCAACGTCCTGACTTTC	CASSPLAGLSSGANVLTF
TRBV5-1	NA	once	TRBJ1-4	TGCGCCAGCAGGGGCCTGGGTAATGAAAAACTGTTTTTT	CASRGLGNEKLFF
TRBV2	TRBD2	NA	TRBJ2-1	TGTGCCACCCCCGGGACTAGCGGGATTAATGAGCAGTTCTTC	CATPGTSGINEQFF
TRBV20-1	TRBD2	NA	TRBJ2-5	TGCAGTGCTCGGGGGGGAGAGACCCAGTACTTC	CSARGGETQYF
TRBV18	NA	NA	TRBJ1-2	TGTGCCAGCTCACCAAGACCGGAAACTAACTATGGCTACACCTTC	CASSPRPETNYGYTF
TRBV7-6	TRBD2	NA	TRBJ2-7	TGTGCCAGCAGCTGGGGGGGGGAGCAGTACTTC	CASSWGGEQYF
TRBV18	NA	NA	TRBJ2-1	TGTGCCAGCTCAGTCAAGGTGGGGCAAGGCTCCTACAATGAGCAGTTCTTC	CASSVKVGQGSYNEQFF